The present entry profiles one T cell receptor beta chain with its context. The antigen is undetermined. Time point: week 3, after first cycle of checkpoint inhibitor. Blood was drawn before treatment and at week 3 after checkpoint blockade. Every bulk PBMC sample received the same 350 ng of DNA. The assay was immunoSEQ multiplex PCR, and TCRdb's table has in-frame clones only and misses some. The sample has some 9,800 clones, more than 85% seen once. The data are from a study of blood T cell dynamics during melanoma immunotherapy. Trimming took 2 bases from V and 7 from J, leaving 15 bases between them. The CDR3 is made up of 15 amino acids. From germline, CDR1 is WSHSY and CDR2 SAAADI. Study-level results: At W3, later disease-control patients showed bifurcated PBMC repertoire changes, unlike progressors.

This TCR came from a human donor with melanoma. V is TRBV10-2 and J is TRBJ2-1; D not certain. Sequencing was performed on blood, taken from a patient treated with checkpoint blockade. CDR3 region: CASSEGRIRANEQFF. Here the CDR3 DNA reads TGCGCCAGCAGTGAGGGTAGGATTAGGGCGAATGAGCAGTTCTTC.